The 32 T cell receptor beta chains reported below all come from one sample, sequenced in a study of human CD8 memory T cell subsets. Researchers made TCR beta libraries via UMI-labeled 5' RACE. TCRdb reprocessed the 5' RACE reads; each CDR3 protein has one entry and no DNA is given. The sample's table shows approximately 10,000 distinct CDR3 sequences. The TPEX subset meant dysfunctional early memory CD8+ cells, CCR7+ PD-1+ TIGIT+. Material for sequencing was CD8+ T cells from PBMCs. The receptors stem from a human donor in good health.

This chain joins TRBV24-1 and TRBJ1-1. Germline lookup yields CDR1 KGHDR and CDR2 SFDVKD. The CDR3 consists of 15 residues. CDR3 sequence: CATSISAAGNTEAFF.

J is TRBJ1-1 and V is TRBV7-6. Germline CDR1 SGHVS, CDR2 FNYEAQ. There are 15 residues in the CDR3. The CDR3 sequence is CASSPQRWENTEAFF.

The chain is built from TRBV4-1 and TRBJ1-2; TCRdb's D call, TRBD1, is unchecked because there is no DNA. CDR3 size: 16 residues. CDR1 and CDR2 from the germline V gene are MGHRA and YSYEKL. CDR3 loop: CASSQDPGQGLVGYTF.

V usage is TRBV28 and J usage is TRBJ2-7. This CDR3 contains 12 residues. Germline V gives CDR1 MDHEN, CDR2 SYDVKM. This CDR3 is CASSPGDIKQYF.

This rearrangement joins TRBV9 to TRBJ2-7; TCRdb indicates TRBD1, and absent DNA this call remains unverified. The CDR3 covers 14 residues. In germline, CDR1 is SGDLS, CDR2 YYNGEE. The CDR3 loop is CASSASGAPREQYF.

The chain links TRBV4-1 to TRBJ1-1. Germline V gives CDR1 MGHRA, CDR2 YSYEKL. The CDR3 has 18 residues. CDR3 loop: CASSQSPGGLRVNTEAFF.

According to its frequency, this clonotype is medium-sized (0.01 to 0.1%). The chain is built from TRBV7-2 and TRBJ2-2. Germline V gene data show CDR1 as SGHTA and CDR2 as FQGNSA. The CDR3 consists of 12 residues. CDR3 loop: CASSLALGELFF. Full variable domain (outside the CDR3, taken from reference TRBV7-2 and TRBJ2-2): GAGVSQSPSNKVTEKGKDVELRCDPISGHTALYWYRQSLGQGLEFLIYFQGNSAPDKSGLPSDRFSAERTGGSVSTLTIQRTQQEDSAVYLCASSLALGELFFGEGSRLTVL.

The chain joins TRBV28 to TRBJ2-7; as DNA is missing, the TRBD2 call by TCRdb cannot be tested. The CDR3 is 18 residues long. Germline V lookup: CDR1 MDHEN, CDR2 SYDVKM. The CDR3 sequence: CASSLGGLAGGSFYEQYF.

The rearrangement joins TRBV6-1 to TRBJ2-3. Germline-derived CDR1 and CDR2 are MNHNS and SASEGT. The CDR3 covers 15 residues. CDR3 region: CASSELGPSTDTQYF.

This chain joins TRBV6-1 and TRBJ2-1. CDR1 MNHNS and CDR2 SASEGT come from the germline V gene. The CDR3 runs 12 residues. CDR3: CASSEYANEQFF.

By frequency, this clonotype is medium-sized (0.01 to 0.1%). The chain joins TRBV19 to TRBJ1-1; the TCRdb call, TRBD1, lacks DNA for checking. The CDR3 is 14 residues long. In germline, CDR1 is LNHDA, CDR2 SQIVND (reference sequence). The CDR3 reads CASSIALGGQEAFF.

This chain connects TRBV14 to TRBJ2-7. CDR1 is SGHDN and CDR2 is FVKESK in the germline V gene. This CDR3 region has 13 residues. Here the CDR3 reads CASSPPGFHEQYF. The full variable domain, completed using reference TRBV14 and TRBJ2-7, is EAGVTQFPSHSVIEKGQTVTLRCDPISGHDNLYWYRRVMGKEIKFLLHFVKESKQDESGMPNNRFLAERTGGTYSTLKVQPAELEDSGVYFCASSPPGFHEQYFGPGTRLTVT.

The CDR3 loop reads CASSTGLAGGGTDTQYF. The J gene is TRBJ2-3, the V gene TRBV28; TCRdb lists TRBD2, though no DNA is available to test this call. The CDR3 has 17 residues. CDR1 is MDHEN and CDR2 is SYDVKM in the germline V gene.

The V gene is TRBV9, the J gene TRBJ1-2; TCRdb returns TRBD1, unconfirmable since there is no DNA. Germline V gives CDR1 SGDLS, CDR2 YYNGEE. This CDR3 has 14 amino acids. The CDR3 is CASSRGAGSYGYTF.

The chain recombines TRBV5-1 with TRBJ2-6; TCRdb indicates TRBD1, and absent DNA this call remains unverified. The germline CDR1 and CDR2 sequences are SGHRS and YFSETQ. This CDR3 comprises 18 residues. The CDR3 sequence is CASSLFAGIGSGANVLTF.

The V and J genes are TRBV20-1 and TRBJ2-1; lacking DNA, the TRBD1 call made by TCRdb goes unchecked. The CDR3 sequence is 17 residues long. CDR1 is DFQATT, CDR2 SNEGSKA, per germline (reference sequence). The CDR3 sequence: CSARDLMRDRGKDEQFF.

This chain joins TRBV6-1 and TRBJ1-1; absent DNA, TCRdb's TRBD1 call cannot be checked. The CDR3 is 14 residues long. Germline-derived CDR1 and CDR2 are MNHNS and SASEGT. CDR3 sequence reads: CASRPNTGMAEAFF.

This sequence joins TRBV4-2 and TRBJ2-1; TCRdb gives TRBD2 as the D gene, but with no DNA this cannot be confirmed. Germline CDR1 and CDR2: LGHNA and YNFKEQ. The CDR3 has 15 residues. CDR3 amino acids: CASSQEGTRRDEQFF.

The chain links TRBV6-2 or TRBV6-3 to TRBJ1-1; TCRdb indicates TRBD1, and absent DNA this call remains unverified. Germline V gives CDR1 MNHEY, CDR2 SVGEGT. The CDR3 runs 17 residues. The CDR3 loop reads CASRPGPTRTGGTEAFF.

The V and J genes are TRBV30 and TRBJ2-1. This CDR3 comprises 11 residues. Germline values: CDR1 GTSNPN, CDR2 SVGIG (reference sequence). The CDR3 spells CAWSETNEQFF.

The gene calls are TRBV28 and TRBJ2-1. The CDR3 runs 14 residues. Germline V lookup: CDR1 MDHEN, CDR2 SYDVKM. CDR3 loop: CASSFTDLYNEQFF.

The V gene is TRBV20-1, the J gene TRBJ2-1; the D call from TCRdb, TRBD1, cannot be confirmed without DNA. CDR1 is DFQATT and CDR2 is SNEGSKA in the germline V gene (reference sequence). The CDR3 runs 14 residues. The CDR3 is CSARPGLDYNEQFF.

The V and J genes are TRBV11-2 and TRBJ2-1. The CDR3 is 11 amino acids. CDR1 SGHAT and CDR2 FQNNGV come from the germline V gene. The CDR3 region is CASSLSQVPFF.

V gene TRBV28 combines with J gene TRBJ1-1; TCRdb calls TRBD1, which cannot be checked without DNA. The germline CDR1 and CDR2 sequences are MDHEN and SYDVKM. The CDR3 covers 14 residues. The CDR3 sequence: CASSSMGGKTEAFF. Full variable domain (remainder filled in from reference TRBV28 and TRBJ1-1): DVKVTQSSRYLVKRTGEKVFLECVQDMDHENMFWYRQDPGLGLRLIYFSYDVKMKEKGDIPEGYSVSREKKERFSLILESASTNQTSMYLCASSSMGGKTEAFFGQGTRLTVV.

The J gene is TRBJ1-2, the V gene TRBV30. Germline-derived CDR1 and CDR2 are GTSNPN and SVGIG (reference sequence). CDR3 size: 11 residues. CDR3 region: CAWTDYYGYTF.

The chain has TRBV12-3 or TRBV12-4 and TRBJ1-2. The CDR3 has 14 residues. CDR3 region: CASTLEGRPYGYTF.

The rearrangement uses TRBV5-1 and TRBJ1-1; with no DNA, the TCRdb D assignment of TRBD1 cannot be verified. This CDR3 comprises 17 residues. The germline V gene encodes CDR1 SGHRS and CDR2 YFSETQ. CDR3 sequence: CASSTAVQGTLNTEAFF.

The J gene is TRBJ2-4, the V gene TRBV6-2 or TRBV6-3; TCRdb lists TRBD1, though no DNA is available to test this call. Per germline, CDR1 MNHEY and CDR2 SVGEGT. The CDR3 is made up of 15 amino acids. The CDR3 is CASSYLGGPGNIQYF.

The rearrangement links TRBV14 to TRBJ2-5. This CDR3 comprises 15 residues. The germline V gene encodes CDR1 SGHDN and CDR2 FVKESK. The CDR3 protein is CASSQDRLEQETQYF.

The chain is built from TRBV28 and TRBJ2-3; absent DNA, TCRdb's TRBD1 call cannot be checked. CDR1 MDHEN and CDR2 SYDVKM come from the germline V gene. The CDR3 runs 16 residues. The CDR3 protein is CASSLWGTGDLVSQYF.

The chain combines TRBV15 with TRBJ2-1. CDR3 length: 14 amino acids. Looked up from germline, CDR1 is LNHNV and CDR2 is YYDKDF (reference sequence). The CDR3 here is CATSPPRGIGEQFF. Supplemented by reference TRBV15 and TRBJ2-1, the full variable domain reads DAMVIQNPRYQVTQFGKPVTLSCSQTLNHNVMYWYQQKSSQAPKLLFHYYDKDFNNEADTPDNFQSRRPNTSFCFLDIRSPGLGDTAMYLCATSPPRGIGEQFFGPGTRLTVL.

This clonotype ranks as medium-sized in terms of frequency. V gene TRBV7-9 combines with J gene TRBJ1-4; the D call from TCRdb, TRBD1, cannot be confirmed without DNA. Germline lookup yields CDR1 SEHNR and CDR2 FQNEAQ (reference sequence). This CDR3 comprises 15 residues. CDR3 loop: CASSPGTGKAEKLFF.